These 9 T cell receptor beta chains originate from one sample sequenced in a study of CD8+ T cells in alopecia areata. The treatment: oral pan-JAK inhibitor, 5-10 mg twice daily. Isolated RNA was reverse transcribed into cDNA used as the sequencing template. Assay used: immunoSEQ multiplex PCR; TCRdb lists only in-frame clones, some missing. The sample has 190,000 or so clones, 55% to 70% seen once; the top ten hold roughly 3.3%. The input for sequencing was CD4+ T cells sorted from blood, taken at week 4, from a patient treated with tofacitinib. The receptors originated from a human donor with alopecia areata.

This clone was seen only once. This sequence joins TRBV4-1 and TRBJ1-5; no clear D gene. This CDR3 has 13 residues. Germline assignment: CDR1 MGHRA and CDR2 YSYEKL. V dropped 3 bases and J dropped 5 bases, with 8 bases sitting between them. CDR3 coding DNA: TGCGCCAGCAGCCAGGAAATAGATCAGCCCCAGCATTTT. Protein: CASSQEIDQPQHF.

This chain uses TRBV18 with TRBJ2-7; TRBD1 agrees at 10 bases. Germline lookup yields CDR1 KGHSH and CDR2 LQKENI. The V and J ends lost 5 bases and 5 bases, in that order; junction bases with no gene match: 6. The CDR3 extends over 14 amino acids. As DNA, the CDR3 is TGTGCCAGCTCAAACACGGGACAGGGGAACGAGCAGTACTTC. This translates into CASSNTGQGNEQYF.

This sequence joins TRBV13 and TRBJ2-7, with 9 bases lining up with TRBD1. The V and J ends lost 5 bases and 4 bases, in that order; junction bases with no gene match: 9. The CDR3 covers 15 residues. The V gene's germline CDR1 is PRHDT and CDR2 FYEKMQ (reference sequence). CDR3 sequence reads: CASSTGTGRGYEQYF. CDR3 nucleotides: TGTGCCAGCAGCACTGGGACAGGGAGGGGGTACGAGCAGTACTTC.

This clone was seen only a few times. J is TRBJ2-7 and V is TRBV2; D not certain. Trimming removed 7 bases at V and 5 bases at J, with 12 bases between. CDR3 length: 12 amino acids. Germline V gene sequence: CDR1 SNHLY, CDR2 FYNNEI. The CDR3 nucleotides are TGTGCCAGCAAAGGATTACCCCACGAGCAGTACTTC. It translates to CASKGLPHEQYF.

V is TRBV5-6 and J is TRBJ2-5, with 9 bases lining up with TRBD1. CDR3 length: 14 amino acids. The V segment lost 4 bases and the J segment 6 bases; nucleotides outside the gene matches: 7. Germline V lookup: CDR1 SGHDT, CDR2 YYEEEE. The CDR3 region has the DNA TGTGCCAGCAGCCGGGGACAGGGCATGAAGACCCAGTACTTC. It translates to CASSRGQGMKTQYF.

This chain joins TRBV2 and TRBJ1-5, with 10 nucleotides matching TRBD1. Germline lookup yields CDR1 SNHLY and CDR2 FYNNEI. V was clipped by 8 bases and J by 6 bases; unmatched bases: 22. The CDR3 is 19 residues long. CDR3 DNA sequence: TGTGCCAGCCGTTGGGGACAGGGGCTGTCCGGGCCCCATTTTCAGCCCCAGCATTTT. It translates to CASRWGQGLSGPHFQPQHF. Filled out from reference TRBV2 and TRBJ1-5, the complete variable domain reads EPEVTQTPSHQVTQMGQEVILRCVPISNHLYFYWYRQILGQKVEFLVSFYNNEISEKSEIFDDQFSVERPDGSNFTLKIRSTKLEDSAMYFCASRWGQGLSGPHFQPQHFGDGTRLSIL.

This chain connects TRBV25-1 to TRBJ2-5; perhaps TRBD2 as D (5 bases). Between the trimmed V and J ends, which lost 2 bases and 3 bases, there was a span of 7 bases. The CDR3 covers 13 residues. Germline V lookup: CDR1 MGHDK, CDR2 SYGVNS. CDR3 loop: CASSEPGKETQYF. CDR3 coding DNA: TGTGCCAGCAGTGAACCCGGGAAAGAGACCCAGTACTTC.

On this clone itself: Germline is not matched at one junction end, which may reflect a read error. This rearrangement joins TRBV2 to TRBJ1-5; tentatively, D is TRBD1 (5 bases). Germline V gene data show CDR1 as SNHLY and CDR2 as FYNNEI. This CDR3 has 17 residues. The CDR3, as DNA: TGTGCTAGCAGTGAGTATCAGGGACTCGGAAGCAATCAGCCCCAGCATTTT. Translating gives CASSEYQGLGSNQPQHF.

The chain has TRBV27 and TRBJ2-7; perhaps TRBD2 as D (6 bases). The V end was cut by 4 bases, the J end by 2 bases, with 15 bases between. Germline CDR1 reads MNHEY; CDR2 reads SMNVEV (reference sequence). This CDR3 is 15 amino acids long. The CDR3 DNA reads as TGTGCCAGCAGTTCCCGGCGCGGGGCCGCCTACGAGCAGTACTTC. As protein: CASSSRRGAAYEQYF.